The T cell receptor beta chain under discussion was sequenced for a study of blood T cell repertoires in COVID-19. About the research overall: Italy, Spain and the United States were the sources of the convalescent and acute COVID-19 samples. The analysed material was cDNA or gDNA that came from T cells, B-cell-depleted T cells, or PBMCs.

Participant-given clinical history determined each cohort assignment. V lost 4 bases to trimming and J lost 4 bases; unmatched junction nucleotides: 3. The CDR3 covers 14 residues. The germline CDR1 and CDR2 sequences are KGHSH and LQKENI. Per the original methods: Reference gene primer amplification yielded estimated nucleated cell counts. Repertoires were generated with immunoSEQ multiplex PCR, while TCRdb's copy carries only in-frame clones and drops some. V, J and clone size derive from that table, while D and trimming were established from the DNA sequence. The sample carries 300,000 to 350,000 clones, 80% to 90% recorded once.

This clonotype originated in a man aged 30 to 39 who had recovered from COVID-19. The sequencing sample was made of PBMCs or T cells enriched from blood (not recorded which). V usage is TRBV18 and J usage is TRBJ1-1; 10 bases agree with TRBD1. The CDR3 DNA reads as TGTGCCAGCTCACAGCGGACAGGGGGCACTGAAGCTTTCTTT. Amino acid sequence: CASSQRTGGTEAFF.